The 32 T cell receptor beta chains reported below all come from one sample, sequenced in a study of early T cells in non-severe SARS-CoV-2 infection. Via MiXCR, TCRdb re-called the 5' RACE reads, giving one row per CDR3 protein. This sample yields more than 80,000 distinct CDR3 sequences, of which roughly 17% are seen a single time; over 0.95% belongs to the top ten. Sequencing was carried out using whole blood. All receptors come from an adult who was a healthcare worker with PCR-confirmed SARS-CoV-2 infection or an uninfected control (not recorded which).

Regarding this clonotype: This clone may be a read error of a much larger clone one base away. The V call is TRBV6-2 or TRBV6-3, the J call TRBJ2-3; D unclear. The CDR3 covers 12 residues. Trimming removed 0 bases from V and 4 bases from J, with 2 bases in between. Per germline, CDR1 MNHEY and CDR2 SVGEGT. The CDR3, as DNA: TGTGCCAGCAGTTACTCCTCAGATACGCAGTATTTT. Its translation is CASSYSSDTQYF.

This clonotype showed up just a few times. J is TRBJ1-1 and V is TRBV27; tentative D call: TRBD1 (6 bases). The V end lost 8 bases, the J end lost 1 base, and 14 bases lay between the germline ends. Germline CDR1 is MNHEY and CDR2 is SMNVEV (reference sequence). The CDR3 has 14 amino acids. As DNA, the CDR3 is TGTGCCAGCTCCGACGGGGGGGCGAACACTGAAGCTTTCTTT. Translation: CASSDGGANTEAFF.

This clonotype was observed a single time. The J gene is TRBJ2-5, the V gene TRBV4-2; D tentatively fits TRBD1 or TRBD2 (5 bases each). V was cut by 0 bases and J by 6 bases, with 14 bases left in between. CDR3 size: 15 residues. CDR1 and CDR2 (germline): LGHNA, YNFKEQ. The CDR3 spells CASSQELDGAQTQYF. CDR3 nucleotides: TGTGCCAGCAGCCAAGAACTAGACGGGGCACAGACCCAGTACTTC.

The chain links TRBV5-6 to TRBJ2-1, with D uncertain. The CDR3 consists of 12 residues. V shed 6 bases and J shed 10 bases, with 14 bases lying between them. Germline-derived CDR1 and CDR2 are SGHDT and YYEEEE. The CDR3 is CASNNLVGEQFF. CDR3 DNA: TGTGCCAGCAACAACTTGGTCGGGGAGCAGTTCTTC. The full variable domain, completed using reference TRBV5-6 and TRBJ2-1, is DAGVTQSPTHLIKTRGQQVTLRCSPKSGHDTVSWYQQALGQGPQFIFQYYEEEERQRGNFPDRFSGHQFPNYSSELNVNALLLGDSALYLCASNNLVGEQFFGPGTRLTVL.

This clonotype was seen a handful of times. The J gene is TRBJ2-3, the V gene TRBV27; possible D gene TRBD2, 5 bases. The CDR3 extends over 12 amino acids. Germline lookup yields CDR1 MNHEY and CDR2 SMNVEV (reference sequence). V shed 6 bases and J shed 5 bases, with 9 bases lying between them. In DNA, the CDR3 is TGTGCCAGCAGGACTATATTAGATACGCAGTATTTT. This translates into CASRTILDTQYF.

In this sample, this clonotype turned up many times. The rearrangement joins TRBV12-3 or TRBV12-4 to TRBJ2-3, with 9 bases matching TRBD2. The CDR3 is 16 amino acids. J lost 6 bases, V lost 2 bases, and 9 bases had no gene match. The CDR3 DNA reads as TGTGCCAGCAGTTTAACTAGCGGGCCCGTTGGGGATACGCAGTATTTT. The encoded protein is CASSLTSGPVGDTQYF.

The chain carries TRBV7-2 and TRBJ2-5; 7 positions match TRBD2. The CDR3 consists of 16 residues. CDR1 and CDR2 from the germline V gene are SGHTA and FQGNSA. Trimming at V came to 5 bases and at J to 0 bases, leaving 9 bases not matched to a gene. The CDR3 DNA sequence: TGTGCCAGCAGCATCGGAGTAGCGGGTTACCAAGAGACCCAGTACTTC. It translates to CASSIGVAGYQETQYF. The variable domain in full, with the rest retrieved from reference TRBV7-2 and TRBJ2-5, is GAGVSQSPSNKVTEKGKDVELRCDPISGHTALYWYRQSLGQGLEFLIYFQGNSAPDKSGLPSDRFSAERTGGSVSTLTIQRTQQEDSAVYLCASSIGVAGYQETQYFGPGTRLLVL.

This clonotype was found once. This chain connects TRBV29-1 to TRBJ2-7; possible D gene TRBD1, 5 bases. CDR3 size: 13 residues. V dropped 4 bases and J dropped 0 bases, with 10 bases sitting between them. Looked up from germline, CDR1 is SQVTM and CDR2 is ANQGSEA. The CDR3 spells CSVASTGSYEQYF. Here the CDR3 DNA reads TGCAGCGTTGCCTCCACAGGCTCCTACGAGCAGTACTTC.

This clonotype was counted at least ten times. The chain is built from TRBV10-2 and TRBJ1-2; perhaps TRBD1 as D (5 bases). V dropped 6 bases and J dropped 3 bases, with 8 bases sitting between them. The CDR3 is 12 residues long. Per germline, CDR1 WSHSY and CDR2 SAAADI. The CDR3 region is CASRRDDYGYTF. The CDR3 DNA reads TGCGCCAGCAGGAGGGACGACTATGGCTACACCTTC.

The chain recombines TRBV7-6 with TRBJ2-3; maybe TRBD2 (5 bases). Germline V CDR1 and CDR2: SGHVS, FNYEAQ. The V gene lost 3 bases and the J gene lost 1 base, with 11 bases spanning the gap. This CDR3 is built from 15 residues. Written as DNA, the CDR3 is TGTGCCAGCAGCTTCGGACTCCCCGGCACAGATACGCAGTATTTT. Translation gives CASSFGLPGTDTQYF.

The rearrangement joins TRBV15 to TRBJ2-7; D possibly corresponds to TRBD2 (6 bases). V was clipped by 2 bases and J by 3 bases, with 20 bases between them. The CDR3 covers 17 residues. The V gene's germline CDR1 is LNHNV and CDR2 YYDKDF (reference sequence). The CDR3 here is CATSRNTGSKTGYEQYF. The CDR3 coding sequence is TGTGCCACCAGCAGAAATACCGGGAGCAAAACCGGCTACGAGCAGTACTTC.

The rearrangement joins TRBV28 to TRBJ1-3; possible D gene TRBD1, 5 bases. CDR3 length: 16 residues. CDR1 and CDR2 (germline): MDHEN, SYDVKM. V was shortened by 5 bases and J by 1 base, with 15 bases between the two germline ends. CDR3: CASSIRRQGSGNTIYF. The CDR3 nucleotides read TGTGCCAGCAGTATCCGTCGCCAGGGATCTGGAAACACCATATATTTT.

This clonotype was observed a handful of times. V and J are TRBV27 and TRBJ1-2; D uncertain. CDR1 is MNHEY and CDR2 is SMNVEV in the germline V gene (reference sequence). The CDR3 totals 13 residues. V was trimmed by 2 bases and J by 0 bases, leaving 4 bases between them. This CDR3 is CASSLKPNYGYTF. CDR3 DNA: TGTGCCAGCAGTTTAAAACCTAACTATGGCTACACCTTC.

This clonotype turned up a few times. The V call is TRBV15, the J call TRBJ2-1; TRBD1 aligns across 10 bases. This CDR3 is 14 amino acids long. The germline V gene has CDR1 LNHNV and CDR2 YYDKDF (reference sequence). Losses at the gene ends were 1 base for V and 6 bases for J; bases not matched to a gene: 0. The CDR3 is CATSRGTGGNEQFF. Written as DNA, the CDR3 is TGTGCCACCAGCAGAGGGACAGGGGGCAATGAGCAGTTCTTC.

The rearrangement joins TRBV28 to TRBJ2-5; 9 nucleotides match TRBD2. This CDR3 contains 16 residues. Germline V lookup: CDR1 MDHEN, CDR2 SYDVKM. Germline trimming cut 7 bases from V and 5 bases from J; bases unmatched to any gene: 14. CDR3 amino acids: CASNFGVAGAFETQYF. CDR3 nucleotide sequence: TGTGCCAGCAATTTCGGGGTAGCGGGAGCGTTTGAGACCCAGTACTTC.

This clonotype was picked up a small number of times. V usage is TRBV28 and J usage is TRBJ1-1; D unclear. CDR1 and CDR2 from the germline V gene are MDHEN and SYDVKM. Trimming cost V 7 bases and J 6 bases, with 15 bases left between them. The CDR3 extends over 13 amino acids. CDR3 residues: CASTGKPKAEAFF. In DNA form, the CDR3 reads TGTGCCAGCACAGGTAAACCTAAGGCTGAAGCTTTCTTT.

About this clonotype: Compared with germline, one end of the junction differs, possibly owing to a read error. The V gene is TRBV6-1, the J gene TRBJ2-6, with D hard to call. This CDR3 is 15 amino acids long. CDR1 is MNHNS, CDR2 SASEGT, per germline. The CDR3 is CANSDMSAGANVLTF. In DNA form, the CDR3 reads TGTGCCAACAGTGATATGTCCGCTGGGGCCAACGTCCTGACTTTC.

This clonotype was counted a few times. The rearrangement joins TRBV7-8 to TRBJ2-1; no reliable D call. V was clipped by 5 bases and J by 5 bases, with 4 bases between them. This CDR3 comprises 11 residues. The germline V gene encodes CDR1 SGHVS and CDR2 FQNEAQ. The CDR3 DNA sequence: TGTGCCAGCAGCCCGGACAATGAGCAGTTCTTC. This encodes CASSPDNEQFF.

The chain recombines TRBV6-1 with TRBJ1-5, with TRBD1 matching over 7 bases. With 2 bases clipped from V and 7 bases from J, the junction kept 5 bases outside the gene matches. This CDR3 is built from 14 residues. CDR1 MNHNS and CDR2 SASEGT come from the germline V gene. The DNA for the CDR3 is TGTGCCAGCAGTGAAACAGGGGCCGGGCAGCCCCAGCATTTT. Residues: CASSETGAGQPQHF.

This clonotype was seen only a few times. The V gene is TRBV12-3 or TRBV12-4, the J gene TRBJ1-6; unclear D gene. The CDR3 consists of 12 residues. V was trimmed by 5 bases and J by 13 bases, leaving 12 bases between them. The CDR3 is CASSAPPEPLHF. CDR3 nucleotides: TGTGCCAGCAGTGCTCCCCCGGAGCCCCTCCACTTT.

This clonotype was counted only a few times. This rearrangement joins TRBV11-2 to TRBJ2-7; no clear D. CDR1 and CDR2 from the germline V gene are SGHAT and FQNNGV. V lost 6 bases, J lost 5 bases, and 14 bases lay in between. There are 13 residues in the CDR3. The chain's CDR3 is CASRQIRFHEQYF. CDR3 DNA sequence: TGTGCCAGCAGACAAATTCGGTTTCACGAGCAGTACTTC.

This clonotype occurred many times. The chain combines TRBV20-1 with TRBJ2-7; a possible D gene is TRBD1 (5 bases). Germline V gene sequence: CDR1 DFQATT, CDR2 SNEGSKA (reference sequence). The CDR3 totals 15 residues. The V end was cut by 0 bases, the J end by 6 bases, with 18 bases between. As DNA, the CDR3 is TGCAGTGCTAGAGATGCGAGCAAAGCAGGGATCGAGCAGTACTTC. It translates to CSARDASKAGIEQYF.

The rearrangement uses TRBV6-5 and TRBJ1-2; maybe TRBD1 (6 bases). The CDR3 consists of 13 residues. Deletions cut 5 bases from V and 4 bases from J, with 11 bases between. Germline CDR1 MNHEY, CDR2 SVGAGI. As DNA, the CDR3 is TGTGCCAGCAGTACCGGACAGACCTATGGCTACACCTTC. Translating gives CASSTGQTYGYTF.

This clonotype was recorded at least ten times. J is TRBJ2-2 and V is TRBV20-1; the D gene is possibly TRBD1 (6 bases). V gave up 6 bases and J gave up 8 bases, with 16 bases separating them. This CDR3 region has 13 residues. Germline loops: CDR1 DFQATT, CDR2 SNEGSKA (reference sequence). CDR3 protein: CSARDTPRGELFF. CDR3 coding DNA: TGCAGTGCCCGGGACACCCCAAGGGGGGAGCTGTTTTTT.

This clonotype was observed at least ten times. An end of the junction does not agree with germline; a read error may underlie this. V gene TRBV10-1 combines with J gene TRBJ2-3, with a weak D call TRBD2 (5 bases). From germline, CDR1 is WNHNN and CDR2 SYGVQD (reference sequence). This CDR3 has 13 amino acids. The CDR3 DNA sequence: TGCGCCAGCAGTGACAGCGGCACAGATGCGCAGTATTTT. It translates to CASSDSGTDAQYF.

This clonotype showed up just a few times. The chain carries TRBV5-1 and TRBJ1-4, with TRBD1 matching 9 bases. Germline V CDR1 and CDR2: SGHRS, YFSETQ. The CDR3 length is 14 residues. Trimming took 4 bases from V and 5 from J; bases not matched to a gene: 3. The CDR3, as DNA: TGCGCCAGCAGCGGGACAGGGTTAAATGAAAAACTGTTTTTT. Its protein product is CASSGTGLNEKLFF. Variable domain in full (rest from reference TRBV5-1 and TRBJ1-4): KAGVTQTPRYLIKTRGQQVTLSCSPISGHRSVSWYQQTPGQGLQFLFEYFSETQRNKGNFPGRFSGRQFSNSRSEMNVSTLELGDSALYLCASSGTGLNEKLFFGSGTQLSVL.

This clonotype showed up many times. The CDR3 DNA reads TGTGCCAGCAGTGGACAGCAGTATGGCTACACCTTC. Translating gives CASSGQQYGYTF. The chain joins TRBV7-9 to TRBJ1-2, with a possible D match to TRBD1 (6 bases). Germline-derived CDR1 and CDR2 are SEHNR and FQNEAQ (reference sequence). Trimming took off 6 bases at V and 5 bases at J, with 10 bases between the two ends. This CDR3 comprises 12 residues.

V usage is TRBV20-1 and J usage is TRBJ2-7, with a possible D match to TRBD1 (6 bases). CDR3 length: 13 amino acids. Trimming shortened V by 6 bases and J by 5 bases, and 17 bases separated the two germline ends. Looked up from germline, CDR1 is DFQATT and CDR2 is SNEGSKA (reference sequence). CDR3 bases: TGCAGTGCCCCCGGGACATTTGGCAACGAGCAGTACTTC. This translates into CSAPGTFGNEQYF.

Only a few counts were recorded for this clonotype. V gene TRBV7-2 combines with J gene TRBJ2-2; D perhaps matches TRBD2 (5 bases). The CDR3 extends over 15 amino acids. V was clipped by 0 bases and J by 1 base, with 6 bases between them. The V gene's germline CDR1 is SGHTA and CDR2 FQGNSA. The CDR3 DNA reads TGTGCCAGCAGCTTAGCGGGGAGGAACACCGGGGAGCTGTTTTTT. Amino acid sequence: CASSLAGRNTGELFF.

The chain uses TRBV28 and TRBJ2-1; tentative D call: TRBD1 (6 bases). Germline-derived CDR1 and CDR2 are MDHEN and SYDVKM. The CDR3 extends over 15 amino acids. Deletions cut 3 bases from V and 0 bases from J, with 9 bases between. CDR3 amino acids: CASSLGTPSYNEQFF. DNA for the CDR3: TGTGCCAGCAGTTTGGGGACACCCTCCTACAATGAGCAGTTCTTC.

This clonotype was counted only a few times. This sequence joins TRBV6-2 or TRBV6-3 and TRBJ2-1; 7 bases are a match to TRBD2. The CDR3 loop spans 16 amino acids. With V trimmed by 2 bases and J by 4 bases, 8 bases remained unmatched. CDR1 MNHEY and CDR2 SVGEGT come from the germline V gene. CDR3 residues: CASSYGASGLYNEQFF. DNA of the CDR3: TGTGCCAGCAGTTACGGCGCTAGCGGACTATACAATGAGCAGTTCTTC.

The chain has TRBV6-1 and TRBJ2-3; TRBD1 might be the D (6 bases). Germline assignment: CDR1 MNHNS and CDR2 SASEGT. The CDR3 sequence is 15 residues long. V was cut by 1 base and J by 6 bases, with 14 bases left in between. CDR3 residues: CASSEVISRGDTQYF. CDR3 bases: TGTGCCAGCAGTGAAGTTATCTCGAGGGGGGATACGCAGTATTTT.